The 24 T cell receptor beta chains listed next were all sequenced from one sample in a study of cytomegalovirus exposure and HLA in healthy donors. Primers for the PCR totalled 60 Vbeta and 13 Jbeta. Sequencing used immunoSEQ multiplex PCR; TCRdb keeps in-frame clones, though not all of them. The sample lists 150,000 to 200,000 clones; approximately 80% were seen once. The sequenced material came from PBMCs. The source of these receptors is a young woman in good health and CMV-seronegative.

CDR3 region: CASSSQGYEQYF. CDR3 DNA: TGTGCCAGCAGCTCGCAGGGCTACGAGCAGTACTTC. V usage is TRBV7-9 and J usage is TRBJ2-7, with D possibly matching TRBD1 (5 bases). The CDR3 consists of 12 residues. Germline V CDR1 and CDR2: SEHNR, FQNEAQ (reference sequence). The V end lost 4 bases, the J end lost 3 bases, and 7 bases lay between the germline ends.

V and J are TRBV9 and TRBJ2-3; maybe TRBD2 (5 bases). From germline, CDR1 is SGDLS and CDR2 YYNGEE. This CDR3 is built from 13 residues. The V end lost 0 bases, the J end lost 3 bases, and 5 bases lay between the germline ends. The CDR3 DNA reads as TGTGCCAGCAGCGTAGGAGGGACAGATACGCAGTATTTT. Residues: CASSVGGTDTQYF.

The gene calls are TRBV5-1 and TRBJ2-1; D may be TRBD1 (5 bases). Trimming removed 0 bases at V and 0 bases at J, with 7 bases between. The CDR3 consists of 15 residues. CDR1 is SGHRS and CDR2 is YFSETQ in the germline V gene. CDR3 DNA sequence: TGCGCCAGCAGCTTGGCGGACATCTCCTACAATGAGCAGTTCTTC. Its protein product is CASSLADISYNEQFF. The whole variable domain, filled in from reference TRBV5-1 and TRBJ2-1, reads KAGVTQTPRYLIKTRGQQVTLSCSPISGHRSVSWYQQTPGQGLQFLFEYFSETQRNKGNFPGRFSGRQFSNSRSEMNVSTLELGDSALYLCASSLADISYNEQFFGPGTRLTVL.

This clone occurred many times. This sequence joins TRBV28 and TRBJ2-7; 12 bases match TRBD1. CDR3 length: 17 residues. Trimming took 5 bases from V and 2 from J; bases not matched to a gene: 10. Germline V gene lookup returns CDR1 MDHEN and CDR2 SYDVKM. CDR3 loop: CASSLQGGTGGAYEQYF. The CDR3 DNA follows: TGTGCCAGCAGTCTCCAGGGGGGGACAGGGGGCGCCTACGAGCAGTACTTC. Full variable domain (rest looked up from reference TRBV28 and TRBJ2-7): DVKVTQSSRYLVKRTGEKVFLECVQDMDHENMFWYRQDPGLGLRLIYFSYDVKMKEKGDIPEGYSVSREKKERFSLILESASTNQTSMYLCASSLQGGTGGAYEQYFGPGTRLTVT.

The rearrangement links TRBV9 to TRBJ1-1; D is perhaps TRBD1 (6 bases). CDR3 length: 15 amino acids. The V end was cut by 0 bases, the J end by 3 bases, with 12 bases between. The germline V gene has CDR1 SGDLS and CDR2 YYNGEE. Here the CDR3 DNA reads TGTGCCAGCAGCGTAGAAGGGTCAGGGGACACTGAAGCTTTCTTT. Translation: CASSVEGSGDTEAFF.

This clone was seen a few times. This chain uses TRBV29-1 with TRBJ2-4, with TRBD2 matching over 7 bases. Germline values: CDR1 SQVTM, CDR2 ANQGSEA. V gave up 4 bases and J gave up 7 bases; unmatched junction bases: 4. This CDR3 spans 12 amino acids. CDR3 bases: TGCAGCGTTGGATGGGGGGGGAACATTCAGTACTTC. Translated: CSVGWGGNIQYF.

This sequence joins TRBV10-3 and TRBJ2-1, with 7 positions matching TRBD2. Germline V lookup: CDR1 ENHRY, CDR2 SYGVKD. The CDR3 spans 15 residues. J gave up 0 bases and V 7 bases, and 6 bases lay outside the gene matches. The CDR3 reads CAIMRAGNSYNEQFF. In DNA, the CDR3 is TGTGCCATCATGAGAGCGGGGAACTCCTACAATGAGCAGTTCTTC.

CDR3 region: CASSLAQREQFF. CDR3 coding DNA: TGTGCCAGCAGCTTGGCCCAGCGTGAGCAGTTCTTC. The chain links TRBV5-5 to TRBJ2-1; D uncertain. Trimming stripped 0 bases from V and 9 bases from J, with 7 bases between. The CDR3 is 12 residues long. CDR1 and CDR2 from the germline V gene are SGHKS and YYEKEE (reference sequence).

This chain joins TRBV5-1 and TRBJ1-2; 8 bases agree with TRBD1. CDR1 is SGHRS and CDR2 is YFSETQ in the germline V gene. The V segment lost 1 base and the J segment 7 bases; nucleotides outside the gene matches: 15. The CDR3 spans 17 residues. The CDR3: CASSLYSGGAGISGYTF. The CDR3, as DNA: TGCGCCAGCAGCTTGTATTCAGGGGGCGCCGGTATTAGTGGCTACACCTTC.

The CDR3 DNA sequence: TGTGCCAGCAGTGTCGGACAGGGGGTCTATGGCTACACCTTC. It translates to CASSVGQGVYGYTF. The genes are TRBV27 and TRBJ1-2; 10 bases agree with TRBD1. This CDR3 region has 14 residues. Germline assignment: CDR1 MNHEY and CDR2 SMNVEV (reference sequence). The V and J ends lost 5 bases and 4 bases, in that order; junction bases with no gene match: 4.

This clone has more than one count but fewer than ten. The rearrangement joins TRBV5-1 to TRBJ2-3, with a tentative D call TRBD2 (7 bases). Germline lookup yields CDR1 SGHRS and CDR2 YFSETQ. V was clipped by 0 bases and J by 8 bases, with 16 bases between them. The CDR3 length is 15 residues. In DNA form, the CDR3 reads TGCGCCAGCAGCTTGGGCGCGCGGGGAGGGGGTACGCAGTATTTT. Translated, it gives CASSLGARGGGTQYF. The full variable domain, rest sourced from reference TRBV5-1 and TRBJ2-3, is KAGVTQTPRYLIKTRGQQVTLSCSPISGHRSVSWYQQTPGQGLQFLFEYFSETQRNKGNFPGRFSGRQFSNSRSEMNVSTLELGDSALYLCASSLGARGGGTQYFGPGTRLTVL.

The chain links TRBV5-1 to TRBJ1-2; D ambiguous. Deletions cut 1 base from V and 7 bases from J, with 14 bases between. The CDR3 is 14 amino acids. CDR1 SGHRS and CDR2 YFSETQ come from the germline V gene. The CDR3, as DNA: TGCGCCAGCAGCTTGTCGGTCGGGGAGGTTGGCTACACCTTC. Residues: CASSLSVGEVGYTF.

This clone occurred once. The V and J genes are TRBV27 and TRBJ1-2; D possibly corresponds to TRBD1 (5 bases). Trimming shortened V by 5 bases and J by 0 bases, and 10 bases separated the two germline ends. CDR1 is MNHEY and CDR2 is SMNVEV in the germline V gene (reference sequence). The CDR3 consists of 14 residues. As DNA, the CDR3 is TGTGCCAGCAGTCCGCAGGGAACTAACTATGGCTACACCTTC. This encodes CASSPQGTNYGYTF.

The chain carries TRBV21-1 and TRBJ2-3; the table's D call TRBD2 went unverified against the DNA. TRBV21-1 is a known pseudogene. This CDR3 spans 16 amino acids. CDR3 nucleotides: TGTGCCAGCAGCCCAAGCGCGGAGCAGAGCACAGATACGCAGTATTTT. Protein: CASSPSAEQSTDTQYF.

The rearrangement links TRBV6-1 to TRBJ2-1; TRBD2 matches 14 bases. CDR1 and CDR2 (germline): MNHNS, SASEGT. The CDR3 is made up of 19 amino acids. After removal of 2 bases from V and 9 bases from J, the junction contained 15 bases not matched to a gene. CDR3 sequence: CASSEFMVGTSGRESEQFF. CDR3 nucleotides: TGTGCCAGCAGTGAATTTATGGTGGGGACTAGCGGGAGAGAGAGTGAGCAGTTCTTC.

The J gene is TRBJ2-5, the V gene TRBV19, with 10 bases matching TRBD2. CDR3 length equals 14 residues. Trimming took 6 bases from V and 5 from J; bases not matched to a gene: 6. The germline gives CDR1 LNHDA, CDR2 SQIVND (reference sequence). CDR3 loop: CASSKRGGGETQYF. As DNA, the CDR3 is TGTGCCAGTAGCAAGCGGGGGGGCGGGGAGACCCAGTACTTC.

The rearrangement links TRBV15 to TRBJ2-4, with TRBD2 matching over 12 bases. The trim removed 2 bases at V and 6 bases at J, leaving 5 bases unmatched. Germline values: CDR1 LNHNV, CDR2 YYDKDF (reference sequence). The CDR3 sequence is 16 residues long. The CDR3 DNA is TGTGCCACCAGCAGACTAGCGGGGGGGCCTGGAAACATTCAGTACTTC. Translating it yields CATSRLAGGPGNIQYF.

The rearrangement joins TRBV5-1 to TRBJ2-7, with a tentative D call TRBD1 (6 bases). V lost 3 bases to trimming and J lost 4 bases, with 23 bases between them. The CDR3 totals 17 residues. The germline gives CDR1 SGHRS, CDR2 YFSETQ. CDR3 coding DNA: TGCGCCAGCAGCTCAGGACAGAGAGGAGCTCCTAGATACGAGCAGTACTTC. Translation: CASSSGQRGAPRYEQYF.

The chain recombines TRBV9 with TRBJ1-1, with 8 bases matching TRBD1. V lost 5 bases, J lost 8 bases, and 8 bases stayed unmatched. CDR1 is SGDLS, CDR2 YYNGEE, per germline. The CDR3 is made up of 13 amino acids. The CDR3 DNA is TGTGCCAGCAGTCGCAGGGGGCTGGGGGAAGCTTTCTTT. This sequence encodes CASSRRGLGEAFF. The variable domain in full, with the rest retrieved from reference TRBV9 and TRBJ1-1, is DSGVTQTPKHLITATGQRVTLRCSPRSGDLSVYWYQQSLDQGLQFLIQYYNGEERAKGNILERFSAQQFPDLHSELNLSSLELGDSALYFCASSRRGLGEAFFGQGTRLTVV.

CDR3 sequence reads: CASSVMRSGGPRTGELFF. CDR3 nucleotide sequence: TGTGCCAGCAGTGTGATGCGGAGCGGGGGGCCTCGAACCGGGGAGCTGTTTTTT. This chain links TRBV6-4 with TRBJ2-2; 9 bases map to TRBD2. The CDR3 length is 18 residues. Germline values: CDR1 MRHNA, CDR2 SNTAGT. V lost 4 bases, J lost 5 bases, and 14 bases stayed unmatched.

A few counts support this clone. V and J are TRBV5-4 and TRBJ2-6; possibly TRBD1 for D (7 bases). Germline CDR1 reads SGHNT; CDR2 reads YYREEE (reference sequence). V gave up 4 bases and J gave up 3 bases, with 17 bases separating them. This CDR3 has 17 amino acids. The DNA for the CDR3 is TGTGCCAGCAGCCAATACAGGGGAGCGGGTGGGGCCAACGTCCTGACTTTC. It translates to CASSQYRGAGGANVLTF.

The DNA of the CDR3 is TGTGCCAGCAGCCAAGATCTTAGGGGGATCTACGAGCAGTACTTC. Protein: CASSQDLRGIYEQYF. J is TRBJ2-7 and V is TRBV14, with a possible D match to TRBD1 (6 bases). The CDR3 runs 15 residues. Germline V gene data show CDR1 as SGHDN and CDR2 as FVKESK. With 0 bases removed from V and 3 bases from J, the gap between germline ends came to 12 bases.

This clone was seen more than once but under ten times. The chain is built from TRBV6-5 and TRBJ1-3; D ambiguous. Germline-derived CDR1 and CDR2 are MNHEY and SVGAGI. Trimming removed 0 bases at V and 0 bases at J, with 9 bases between. The CDR3 consists of 16 residues. The DNA of the CDR3 is TGTGCCAGCAGTTACTCGGCCAGATTCTCTGGAAACACCATATATTTT. Translated, it gives CASSYSARFSGNTIYF.

This chain joins TRBV30 and TRBJ2-6; D ambiguous. The CDR3 has 15 residues. Between the trimmed V and J ends, which lost 3 bases and 2 bases, there was a span of 11 bases. Germline values: CDR1 GTSNPN, CDR2 SVGIG (reference sequence). This CDR3 is CAWRFRVTGANVLTF. CDR3 in DNA: TGTGCCTGGAGATTTCGGGTTACTGGGGCCAACGTCCTGACTTTC.